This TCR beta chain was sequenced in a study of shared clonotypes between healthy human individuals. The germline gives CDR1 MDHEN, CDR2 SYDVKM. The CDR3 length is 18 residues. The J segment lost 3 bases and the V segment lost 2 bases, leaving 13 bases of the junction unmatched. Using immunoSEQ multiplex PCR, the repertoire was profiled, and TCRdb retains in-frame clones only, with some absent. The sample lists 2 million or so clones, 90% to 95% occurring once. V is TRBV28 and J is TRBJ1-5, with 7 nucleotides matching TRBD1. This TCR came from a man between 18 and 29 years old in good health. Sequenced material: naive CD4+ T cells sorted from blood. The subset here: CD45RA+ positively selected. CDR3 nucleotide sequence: TGTGCCAGCAGTTTAGGTGCAGCCGGGACAGCGACCAATCAGCCCCAGCATTTT. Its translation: CASSLGAAGTATNQPQHF. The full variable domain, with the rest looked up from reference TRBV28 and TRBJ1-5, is DVKVTQSSRYLVKRTGEKVFLECVQDMDHENMFWYRQDPGLGLRLIYFSYDVKMKEKGDIPEGYSVSREKKERFSLILESASTNQTSMYLCASSLGAAGTATNQPQHFGDGTRLSIL.